The present entry profiles one TCR beta chain with its context. Its antigen is still unknown. The sample belongs to a study of cytomegalovirus exposure and HLA in healthy donors. Study-wide findings and caveats: A later analysis linked a missense DCLRE1C variant to TCR beta V- and J-gene trimming.

A multiplex PCR was run with 60 Vbeta primers and 13 Jbeta primers. TCRdb's table, derived via immunoSEQ multiplex PCR, lists solely in-frame clones and lacks some. In the table there are 65,000 to 70,000 clones, roughly four fifths of which are singletons. The CDR3 spans 15 residues. Per germline, CDR1 SGHRS and CDR2 YFSETQ. The V and J ends lost 4 bases and 5 bases, in that order; junction bases with no gene match: 11. The receptor was isolated from a woman in her 30s in good health and CMV-seropositive. The V gene is TRBV5-1, the J gene TRBJ2-7, with 8 bases that match TRBD1. Sequencing was carried out using PBMCs. The CDR3 is CASSVRTGTGNEQYF. The CDR3 DNA follows: TGCGCCAGCAGCGTCCGGACAGGGACGGGTAACGAGCAGTACTTC. The full variable domain, its missing parts supplied by reference TRBV5-1 and TRBJ2-7, is KAGVTQTPRYLIKTRGQQVTLSCSPISGHRSVSWYQQTPGQGLQFLFEYFSETQRNKGNFPGRFSGRQFSNSRSEMNVSTLELGDSALYLCASSVRTGTGNEQYFGPGTRLTVT.